A single count supports the clone carrying this T cell receptor beta chain. Its target is not known. The entry originates in a study of a mutant IDH1 vaccine in newly diagnosed glioma. In the study overall: Vaccines began 4-6 weeks after radiotherapy alone, or with temozolomide cycles. Study-level results: Alterations occurring in top peripheral T cell clonotypes seemed unrelated to pseudoprogression.

Time point described: week 23, last vaccination. A single vaccine dose contained 300 ug of mutant IDH1 20-mer peptide, and topical imiquimod was used with it. This CDR3 has 14 residues. Per germline, CDR1 SNHLY and CDR2 FYNNEI. Clones were sequenced by immunoSEQ multiplex PCR, and TCRdb holds only the in-frame ones, with some missing. The repertoire includes 70,000 to 95,000 clones, around 85% of them detected once, and 0.6% to 0.95% sits in the top ten. Sample: PBMCs, taken from a glioma patient whose treatment included an IDH1 peptide vaccine. The receptor's source is a woman in her forties or fifties with glioma. The gene calls are TRBV2 and TRBJ2-5; the D gene could be TRBD1 or TRBD2 (5 bases each). The DNA end lines up better with TRBJ2-7; the J call may be wrong. The CDR3 DNA reads TGTGCCAGCAGTTTTTCCGGGACCGCCGACGAGCAGTACTTC. This sequence encodes CASSFSGTADEQYF.